This T cell receptor (beta chain) was retrieved from a study of Graves' ophthalmopathy and Graves' hyperthyroidism. Study outcomes and limitations: Predictions made by the model for ophthalmopathy progression reached 70.59% sensitivity and approximately 72% specificity.

Investigators amplified TCR beta CDR3 regions from RNA transcripts. The library came from an HTBI-primed first-round RT-PCR and a second-round multiplex PCR. TCRdb fed the multiplex PCR reads into MiXCR, producing one record per CDR3 protein. This repertoire shows about 400,000 distinct CDR3 sequences, around 21% found once; its top ten account for approximately 3%. The sample holds many counts of this clonotype. The antigen is unknown. The sample was peripheral blood. The sequence came from a woman in her late teens or twenties with stable Graves' hyperthyroidism.

The CDR3 sequence is CASSESGWYDTGELFF. The CDR3 region has the DNA TGTGCCAGCAGTGAATCCGGGTGGTACGACACCGGGGAGCTGTTTTTT. The chain is built from TRBV2 and TRBJ2-2; D unclear. Germline loops: CDR1 SNHLY, CDR2 FYNNEI. The CDR3 extends over 16 amino acids. Between the trimmed V and J ends, which lost 2 bases and 3 bases, there was a span of 13 bases.